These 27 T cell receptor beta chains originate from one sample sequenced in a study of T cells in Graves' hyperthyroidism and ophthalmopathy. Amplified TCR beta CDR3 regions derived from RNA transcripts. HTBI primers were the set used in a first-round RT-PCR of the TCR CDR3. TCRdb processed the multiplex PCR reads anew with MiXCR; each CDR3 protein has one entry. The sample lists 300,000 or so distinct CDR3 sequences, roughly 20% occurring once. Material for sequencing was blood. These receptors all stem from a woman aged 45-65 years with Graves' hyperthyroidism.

The CDR3 is CASSQEGGNGYTF. CDR3 DNA sequence: TGTGCCAGCAGCCAAGAGGGCGGAAATGGCTACACCTTC. This chain uses TRBV3-1 with TRBJ1-2; D uncertain. The CDR3 extends over 13 amino acids. The V end lost 0 bases, the J end lost 6 bases, and 8 bases lay between the germline ends. Germline V gives CDR1 LGHDT, CDR2 YNNKEL (reference sequence).

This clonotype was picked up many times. The DNA of the CDR3 is TGTGCCAGCATCATGGGACTAGGCGCAGATACGCAGTATTTT. Translated: CASIMGLGADTQYF. The chain is built from TRBV12-3 or TRBV12-4 and TRBJ2-3, with TRBD2 matching 8 bases. The V and J ends lost 7 bases and 4 bases, in that order; junction bases with no gene match: 7. This CDR3 contains 14 residues.

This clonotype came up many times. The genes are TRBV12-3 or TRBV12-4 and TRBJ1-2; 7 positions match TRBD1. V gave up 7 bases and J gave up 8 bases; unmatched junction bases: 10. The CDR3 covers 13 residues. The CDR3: CASNNEGTVGYTF. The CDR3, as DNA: TGTGCCAGCAACAACGAAGGGACAGTCGGCTACACCTTC.

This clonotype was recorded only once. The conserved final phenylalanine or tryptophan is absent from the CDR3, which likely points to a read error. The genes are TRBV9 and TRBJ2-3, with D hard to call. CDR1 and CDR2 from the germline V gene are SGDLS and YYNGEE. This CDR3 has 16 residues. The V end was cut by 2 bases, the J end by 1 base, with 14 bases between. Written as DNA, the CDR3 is TGTGCCAGCAGCGTGAGTCTGGTCCAAGGCACAGATACGCAGTATCTT. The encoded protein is CASSVSLVQGTDTQYL.

The CDR3 nucleotides read TGTGCCAGCAGCTTATTGGTGGCCGAACTTACCACCGGGGAGCTGTTTTTT. Translation: CASSLLVAELTTGELFF. V usage is TRBV7-2 and J usage is TRBJ2-2; no firm D call. Germline CDR1 and CDR2: SGHTA and FQGNSA. CDR3 length: 17 amino acids. Trimming pared 2 bases from V and 4 bases from J, leaving 17 bases between.

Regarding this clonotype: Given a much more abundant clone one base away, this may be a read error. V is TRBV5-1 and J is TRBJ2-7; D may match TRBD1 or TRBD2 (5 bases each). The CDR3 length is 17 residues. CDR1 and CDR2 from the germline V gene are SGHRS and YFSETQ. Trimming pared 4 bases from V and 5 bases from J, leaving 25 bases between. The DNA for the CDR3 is TGCGCCAGCAGCATACCCACGGGGCCCCATCGGAACGACGAGCAGTACTTC. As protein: CASSIPTGPHRNDEQYF.

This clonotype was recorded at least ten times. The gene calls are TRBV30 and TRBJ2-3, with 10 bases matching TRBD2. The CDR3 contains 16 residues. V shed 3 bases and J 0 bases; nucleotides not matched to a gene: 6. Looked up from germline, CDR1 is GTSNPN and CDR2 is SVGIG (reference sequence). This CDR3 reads CAWRRKAGGSTDTQYF. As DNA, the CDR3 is TGTGCCTGGAGAAGAAAAGCGGGAGGGAGCACAGATACGCAGTATTTT.

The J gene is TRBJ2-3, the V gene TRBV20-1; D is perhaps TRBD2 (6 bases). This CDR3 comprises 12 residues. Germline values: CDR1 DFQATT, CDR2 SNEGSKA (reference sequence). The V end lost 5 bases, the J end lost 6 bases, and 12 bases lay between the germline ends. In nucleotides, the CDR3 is TGCAGTGCTGCAGGAGGGCGTGATACGCAGTATTTT. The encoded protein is CSAAGGRDTQYF.

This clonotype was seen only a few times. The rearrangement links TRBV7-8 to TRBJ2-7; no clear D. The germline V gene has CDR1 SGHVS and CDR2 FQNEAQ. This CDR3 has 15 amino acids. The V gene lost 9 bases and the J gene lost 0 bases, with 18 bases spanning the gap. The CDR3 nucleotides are TGTGCCAGTTACAACCCCCTATCCGCCTCCTACGAGCAGTACTTC. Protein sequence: CASYNPLSASYEQYF.

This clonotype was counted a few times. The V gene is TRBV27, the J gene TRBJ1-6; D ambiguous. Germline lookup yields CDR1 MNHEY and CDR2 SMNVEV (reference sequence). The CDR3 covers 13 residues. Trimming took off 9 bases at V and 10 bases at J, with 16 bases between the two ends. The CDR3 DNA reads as TGTGCCAGTGCGATCTTCGATTCGTCACCCCTCCACTTT. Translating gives CASAIFDSSPLHF.

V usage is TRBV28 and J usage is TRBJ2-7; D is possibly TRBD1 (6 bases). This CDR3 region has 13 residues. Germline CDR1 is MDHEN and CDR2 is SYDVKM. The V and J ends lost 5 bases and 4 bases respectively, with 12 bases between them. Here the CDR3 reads CASSLTGRYEQYF. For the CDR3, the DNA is TGTGCCAGCAGTCTGACAGGACGGTACGAGCAGTACTTC.

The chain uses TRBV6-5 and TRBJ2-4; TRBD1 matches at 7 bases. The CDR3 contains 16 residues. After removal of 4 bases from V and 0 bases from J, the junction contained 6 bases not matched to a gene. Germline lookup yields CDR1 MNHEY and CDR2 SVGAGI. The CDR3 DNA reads TGTGCCAGCAGTTCTCCCCGACAGGGAGCCAAAAACATTCAGTACTTC. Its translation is CASSSPRQGAKNIQYF.

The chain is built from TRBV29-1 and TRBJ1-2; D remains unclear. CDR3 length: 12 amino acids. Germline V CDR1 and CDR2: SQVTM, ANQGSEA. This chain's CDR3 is CRASEDNYGYTF. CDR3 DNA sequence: TGCAGAGCCTCCGAGGACAACTATGGCTACACCTTC.

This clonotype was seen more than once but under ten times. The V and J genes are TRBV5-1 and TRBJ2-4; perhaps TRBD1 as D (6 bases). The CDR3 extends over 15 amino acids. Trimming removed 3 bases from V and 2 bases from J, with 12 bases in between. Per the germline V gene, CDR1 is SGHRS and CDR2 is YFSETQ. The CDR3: CASSSRGATKNIQYF. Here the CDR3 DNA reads TGCGCCAGCAGCTCCAGGGGCGCGACCAAAAACATTCAGTACTTC.

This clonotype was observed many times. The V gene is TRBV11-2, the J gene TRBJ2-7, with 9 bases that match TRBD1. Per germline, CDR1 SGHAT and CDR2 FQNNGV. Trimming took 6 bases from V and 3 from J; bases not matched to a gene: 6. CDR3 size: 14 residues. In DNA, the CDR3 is TGTGCCAGCAGGAGGACAGGGGCTAACTACGAGCAGTACTTC. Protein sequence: CASRRTGANYEQYF.

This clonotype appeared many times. The CDR3 sequence: CSVGPTIVGDHTEAFF. The CDR3 DNA is TGCAGCGTGGGCCCTACGATTGTGGGGGACCACACTGAAGCTTTCTTT. The chain uses TRBV29-1 and TRBJ1-1; a weak D match, TRBD1 (5 bases). Trimming stripped 6 bases from V and 3 bases from J, with 23 bases between. The CDR3 consists of 16 residues. Looked up from germline, CDR1 is SQVTM and CDR2 is ANQGSEA.

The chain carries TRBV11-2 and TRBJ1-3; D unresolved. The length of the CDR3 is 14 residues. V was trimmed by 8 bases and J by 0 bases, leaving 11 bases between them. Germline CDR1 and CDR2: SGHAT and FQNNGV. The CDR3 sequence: CASGHPSSGNTIYF. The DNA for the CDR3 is TGTGCCAGCGGCCACCCTAGCTCTGGAAACACCATATATTTT.

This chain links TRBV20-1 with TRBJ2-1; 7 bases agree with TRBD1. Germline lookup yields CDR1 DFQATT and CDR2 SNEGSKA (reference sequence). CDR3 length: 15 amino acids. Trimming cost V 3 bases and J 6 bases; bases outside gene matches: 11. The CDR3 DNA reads TGCAGTGCTAGCGGGACAGCGGCCCTCGGCAATGAGCAGTTCTTC. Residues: CSASGTAALGNEQFF.

This CDR3 is CSASSGGDNTQYF. The CDR3 nucleotides are TGCAGTGCCTCGTCGGGCGGGGACAATACGCAGTATTTT. The chain joins TRBV20-1 to TRBJ2-3; tentatively, D is TRBD1 or TRBD2 (6 bases each). CDR3 size: 13 residues. Trimming took off 6 bases at V and 7 bases at J, with 17 bases between the two ends. Per the germline V gene, CDR1 is DFQATT and CDR2 is SNEGSKA (reference sequence).

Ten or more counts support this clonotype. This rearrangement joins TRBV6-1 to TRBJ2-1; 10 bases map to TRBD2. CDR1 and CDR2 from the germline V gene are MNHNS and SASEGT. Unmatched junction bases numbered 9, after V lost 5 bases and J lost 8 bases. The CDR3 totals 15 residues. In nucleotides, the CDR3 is TGTGCCAGCAGTTACGAGGGACTAGCGACAGATGAGCAGTTCTTC. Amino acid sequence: CASSYEGLATDEQFF.

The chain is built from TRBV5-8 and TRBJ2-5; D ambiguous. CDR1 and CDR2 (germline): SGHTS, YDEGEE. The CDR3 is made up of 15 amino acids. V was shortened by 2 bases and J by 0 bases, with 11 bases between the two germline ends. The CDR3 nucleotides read TGTGCCAGCAGCTTATGGCTGTCCAACCAAGAGACCCAGTACTTC. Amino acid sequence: CASSLWLSNQETQYF.

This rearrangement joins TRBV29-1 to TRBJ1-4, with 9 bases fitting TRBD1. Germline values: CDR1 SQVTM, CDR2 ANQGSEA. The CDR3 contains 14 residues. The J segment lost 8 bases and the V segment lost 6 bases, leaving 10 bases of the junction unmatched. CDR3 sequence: CSVLTGGVVEKLFF. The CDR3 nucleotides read TGCAGCGTACTTACAGGGGGCGTAGTCGAAAAACTGTTTTTT.

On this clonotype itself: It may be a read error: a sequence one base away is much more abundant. The CDR3: CSAKGAWDTEAFF. The CDR3 DNA reads as TGCAGTGCAAAGGGGGCCTGGGACACTGAAGCTTTCTTT. The chain has TRBV20-1 and TRBJ1-1, with TRBD1 matching 7 bases. The CDR3 extends over 13 amino acids. Germline CDR1 is DFQATT and CDR2 is SNEGSKA (reference sequence). V trimming: 6 bases; J trimming: 3 bases; junction bases outside the gene matches: 7.

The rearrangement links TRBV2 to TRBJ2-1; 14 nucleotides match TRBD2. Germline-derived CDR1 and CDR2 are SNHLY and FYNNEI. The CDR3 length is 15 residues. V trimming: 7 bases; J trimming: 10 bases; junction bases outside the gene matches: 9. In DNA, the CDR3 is TGTGCCAGCATTGGGACTAGCGGGAGAGCGGAGGAGCAGTTCTTC. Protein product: CASIGTSGRAEEQFF. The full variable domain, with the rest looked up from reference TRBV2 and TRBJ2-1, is EPEVTQTPSHQVTQMGQEVILRCVPISNHLYFYWYRQILGQKVEFLVSFYNNEISEKSEIFDDQFSVERPDGSNFTLKIRSTKLEDSAMYFCASIGTSGRAEEQFFGPGTRLTVL.

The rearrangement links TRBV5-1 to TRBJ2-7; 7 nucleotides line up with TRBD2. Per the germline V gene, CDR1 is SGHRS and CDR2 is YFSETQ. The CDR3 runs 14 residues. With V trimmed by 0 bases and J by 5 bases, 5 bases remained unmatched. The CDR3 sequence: CASSLGGTNHEQYF. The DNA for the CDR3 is TGCGCCAGCAGCTTGGGGGGGACTAACCACGAGCAGTACTTC.

This chain's CDR3 is CAWSVPVIGGYGYTF. The CDR3 coding sequence is TGTGCCTGGAGTGTACCGGTAATTGGGGGTTATGGCTACACCTTC. The J gene is TRBJ1-2, the V gene TRBV30, with D possibly matching TRBD1 (5 bases). Germline CDR1 is GTSNPN and CDR2 is SVGIG (reference sequence). Trimming stripped 0 bases from V and 5 bases from J, with 16 bases between. There are 15 residues in the CDR3.

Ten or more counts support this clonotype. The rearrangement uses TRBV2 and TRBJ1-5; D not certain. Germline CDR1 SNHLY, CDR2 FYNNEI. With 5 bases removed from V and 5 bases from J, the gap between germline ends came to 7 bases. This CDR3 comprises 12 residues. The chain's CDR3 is CASSLDHQPQHF. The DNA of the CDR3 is TGTGCCAGCAGTCTTGATCATCAGCCCCAGCATTTT.